Each of the 5 T cell receptor beta chains below was sequenced from the same sample in a study of T cells in Graves' hyperthyroidism and ophthalmopathy (dated by TCRdb to the late 2010s). The library was made by multiplex PCR. Sequencing used an Illumina HiSeq 2000. The TCR beta CDR3 regions were amplified from the RNA transcripts. The first round of RT-PCR for the TCR CDR3 was performed with the HTBI primer set and the Qiagen OneStep RT-PCR kit. Using fastp trimming at Q25 and MiXCR clonotype assembly, TCRdb reanalyzed the public sequencing data and kept in-frame beta chains. Merged by CDR3 protein, the rows form single entries marked with the most common genes and DNA. This sample comprises approximately 560,000 distinct CDR3 sequences, 15% to 18% of them detected only once. Under 7.5% of the sample is in the top ten clones. Material for sequencing was blood. These receptors all stem from a young woman with Graves' hyperthyroidism.

There are a few counts of this clonotype. The V and J genes are TRBV6-1 and TRBJ2-1; D ambiguous. V shed 5 bases and J shed 7 bases, with 12 bases lying between them. Germline-derived CDR1 and CDR2 are MNHNS and SASEGT. This CDR3 spans 13 amino acids. The CDR3 DNA reads TGTGCCAGCAGTCTGGCCCGGGCGAATGAGCAGTTCTTC. As protein: CASSLARANEQFF.

The J gene is TRBJ2-2, the V gene TRBV18; the D gene is possibly TRBD2 (6 bases). Trimming left V 5 bases short and J 7 bases short, with 14 bases between. This CDR3 comprises 14 residues. Germline CDR1 reads KGHSH; CDR2 reads LQKENI. The CDR3: CASSGGDVSGELFF. CDR3 DNA: TGTGCCAGCTCAGGAGGGGACGTGAGCGGGGAGCTGTTTTTT. Full variable domain (missing parts from reference TRBV18 and TRBJ2-2): NAGVMQNPRHLVRRRGQEARLRCSPMKGHSHVYWYRQLPEEGLKFMVYLQKENIIDESGMPKERFSAEFPKEGPSILRIQQVVRGDSAAYFCASSGGDVSGELFFGEGSRLTVL.

The table lists this clonotype with many counts. The gene calls are TRBV14 and TRBJ1-1; 12 positions match TRBD1. Germline V gives CDR1 SGHDN, CDR2 FVKESK. This CDR3 comprises 18 residues. V gave up 3 bases and J gave up 1 base; unmatched junction bases: 9. The CDR3, as DNA: TGTGCCAGCAGCCAGTCCTACGGGACAGGGGGCACGAACACTGAAGCTTTCTTT. It encodes CASSQSYGTGGTNTEAFF.

This clonotype appeared a few times. CDR3 region: CASSPSEAGNTIYF. In DNA form, the CDR3 reads TGTGCCAGCAGCCCCTCCGAAGCTGGAAACACCATATATTTT. The V gene is TRBV7-9, the J gene TRBJ1-3; D is unclear. Germline V gene sequence: CDR1 SEHNR, CDR2 FQNEAQ (reference sequence). V lost 5 bases to trimming and J lost 2 bases, with 10 bases between them. The CDR3 has 14 residues.

The CDR3: CASSFGQTQYF. In DNA, the CDR3 is TGTGCCAGCAGTTTTGGGCAAACCCAGTACTTC. The rearrangement joins TRBV12-3 or TRBV12-4 to TRBJ2-5; D not resolved. V gave up 3 bases and J gave up 8 bases, with 7 bases separating them. This CDR3 comprises 11 residues.